These 31 T cell receptor beta chains originate from one sample sequenced in a study of T-cell memory formation after mild COVID-19. TCRdb itself ran the 5' RACE reads through MiXCR, one entry per CDR3 protein. The table has about 110,000 distinct CDR3 sequences, 18% seen once; the top ten hold less than 6%. The sample taken for sequencing was PBMCs or a T cell subset sorted from them (not recorded which). These receptors all come from a man between 18 and 35 years old who had mild COVID-19 (a few samples of this study predate the infection). Cell type and time point are not known.

The genes are TRBV5-1 and TRBJ2-3; TRBD1 is a possible D gene (5 bases). The CDR3 totals 14 residues. The V gene lost 6 bases and the J gene lost 1 base, with 12 bases spanning the gap. The germline CDR1 and CDR2 sequences are SGHRS and YFSETQ. The CDR3 is CASTQGRGTDTQYF. In DNA form, the CDR3 reads TGCGCCAGCACCCAGGGCCGGGGCACAGATACGCAGTATTTT.

This clonotype showed up just a few times. The chain recombines TRBV7-9 with TRBJ1-4; the D is unclear. There are 14 residues in the CDR3. CDR1 is SEHNR and CDR2 is FQNEAQ in the germline V gene (reference sequence). The V end lost 4 bases, the J end lost 0 bases, and 6 bases lay between the germline ends. CDR3 region: CASSSQSTNEKLFF. CDR3 nucleotides: TGTGCCAGCAGCTCTCAGTCAACTAATGAAAAACTGTTTTTT.

The CDR3 spells CSAERGPSENEQFF. CDR3 nucleotides: TGCAGTGCTGAGCGGGGGCCGAGCGAGAATGAGCAGTTCTTC. The chain couples TRBV20-1 to TRBJ2-1, with 8 bases lining up with TRBD2. Germline V lookup: CDR1 DFQATT, CDR2 SNEGSKA (reference sequence). The CDR3 runs 14 residues. With 5 bases clipped from V and 7 bases from J, the junction kept 10 bases outside the gene matches.

This clonotype was counted between two and nine times. The V call is TRBV6-2 or TRBV6-3, the J call TRBJ2-3, with D hard to call. This CDR3 has 13 residues. V was trimmed by 7 bases and J by 2 bases, leaving 10 bases between them. In germline, CDR1 is MNHEY, CDR2 SVGEGT. The CDR3 DNA sequence: TGTGCCAGCACCCTACATTACACAGATACGCAGTATTTT. Its translation is CASTLHYTDTQYF.

The chain carries TRBV18 and TRBJ2-3; tentatively, D is TRBD2 (7 bases). V was cut by 2 bases and J by 2 bases, with 14 bases left in between. Germline CDR1 KGHSH, CDR2 LQKENI. CDR3 length equals 16 residues. The CDR3 loop is CASSPIGGQATDTQYF. The CDR3 region has the DNA TGTGCCAGCTCACCAATCGGGGGGCAAGCCACAGATACGCAGTATTTT. Full variable domain (rest looked up from reference TRBV18 and TRBJ2-3): NAGVMQNPRHLVRRRGQEARLRCSPMKGHSHVYWYRQLPEEGLKFMVYLQKENIIDESGMPKERFSAEFPKEGPSILRIQQVVRGDSAAYFCASSPIGGQATDTQYFGPGTRLTVL.

This clonotype was seen a few times. The CDR3 nucleotides are TGCGCCAGCAGCTTGTTTCCAGCGGGGGCCGGGGAGACCCAGTACTTC. It yields the protein CASSLFPAGAGETQYF. The chain recombines TRBV5-1 with TRBJ2-5; 8 nucleotides match TRBD2. There are 16 residues in the CDR3. The V gene's germline CDR1 is SGHRS and CDR2 YFSETQ. The V gene end was trimmed by 1 base and the J gene end by 5 bases; junction bases not matched to a gene: 10.

This clonotype was counted between two and nine times. The chain carries TRBV18 and TRBJ2-1; D gene ambiguous. The V gene lost 0 bases and the J gene lost 0 bases, with 12 bases spanning the gap. CDR1 and CDR2 (germline): KGHSH, LQKENI. The CDR3 runs to 17 residues. The CDR3 loop reads CASSPPLGTGSYNEQFF. The CDR3 DNA follows: TGTGCCAGCTCACCACCGCTGGGAACGGGCTCCTACAATGAGCAGTTCTTC. Looking up the rest from reference TRBV18 and TRBJ2-1 gives the full variable domain: NAGVMQNPRHLVRRRGQEARLRCSPMKGHSHVYWYRQLPEEGLKFMVYLQKENIIDESGMPKERFSAEFPKEGPSILRIQQVVRGDSAAYFCASSPPLGTGSYNEQFFGPGTRLTVL.

This clonotype was counted between two and nine times. The chain has TRBV11-3 and TRBJ2-3, with D possibly called TRBD1 or TRBD2 (5 bases each). Trimming took 5 bases from V and 6 from J, leaving 12 bases between them. This CDR3 is built from 13 residues. CDR1 and CDR2 (germline): SGHNT, YENEEA. The CDR3: CASSRLRDDTQYF. Here the CDR3 DNA reads TGTGCCAGCAGCCGTTTAAGGGACGATACGCAGTATTTT.

The table lists this clonotype with a few counts. The gene calls are TRBV6-5 and TRBJ2-5, with 8 bases identical to TRBD1. Trimming removed 8 bases from V and 7 bases from J; junction bases left unmatched: 9. The CDR3 spans 13 residues. The germline gives CDR1 MNHEY, CDR2 SVGAGI. The CDR3 DNA follows: TGTGCCAGCGCCCAGGGGGCGCCGGGGACCCAGTACTTC. It encodes CASAQGAPGTQYF.

This clonotype was counted a few times. The CDR3 is CASSLTRDAEQYF. In DNA form, the CDR3 reads TGTGCCAGCAGCTTAACTCGGGATGCCGAGCAGTACTTC. The gene calls are TRBV7-3 and TRBJ2-7; D possibly corresponds to TRBD2 (5 bases). CDR1 and CDR2 from the germline V gene are SGHTA and FQGTGA. There are 13 residues in the CDR3. V lost 0 bases and J 6 bases, leaving 9 bases between the germline ends.

The gene calls are TRBV20-1 and TRBJ2-3; D is uncertain. This CDR3 is 15 amino acids long. The V gene's germline CDR1 is DFQATT and CDR2 SNEGSKA (reference sequence). The V and J ends lost 1 base and 2 bases respectively, with 13 bases between them. Here the CDR3 reads CSARVSHETTDTQYF. As DNA, the CDR3 is TGCAGTGCTAGAGTATCACACGAGACCACAGATACGCAGTATTTT.

The chain links TRBV9 to TRBJ2-2; D perhaps matches TRBD2 (5 bases). V lost 6 bases and J 4 bases, leaving 16 bases between the germline ends. There are 15 residues in the CDR3. Germline loops: CDR1 SGDLS, CDR2 YYNGEE. DNA of the CDR3: TGTGCCAGCACCGTTGAGGGCGTGGGCACCGGGGAGCTGTTTTTT. Protein product: CASTVEGVGTGELFF.

The CDR3 here is CASSYAVTDTQYF. The CDR3 region has the DNA TGTGCCAGCAGTTACGCTGTCACAGATACGCAGTATTTT. The rearrangement uses TRBV6-2 or TRBV6-3 and TRBJ2-3; D is unclear. V lost 2 bases to trimming and J lost 2 bases, with 5 bases between them. Germline values: CDR1 MNHEY, CDR2 SVGEGT. The CDR3 contains 13 residues.

The chain carries TRBV6-5 and TRBJ1-1, with 7 bases identical to TRBD1. This CDR3 has 15 amino acids. V shed 8 bases and J 5 bases; nucleotides not matched to a gene: 14. Germline V CDR1 and CDR2: MNHEY, SVGAGI. For the CDR3, the DNA is TGTGCCAGCTGGGGACAGAGACTAGGTGTGACTGAAGCTTTCTTT. Its translation: CASWGQRLGVTEAFF.

V is TRBV7-2 and J is TRBJ2-3; no reliable D call. The CDR3 spans 16 residues. Deletions cut 5 bases from V and 1 base from J, with 16 bases between. The V gene's germline CDR1 is SGHTA and CDR2 FQGNSA. In DNA, the CDR3 is TGTGCCAGCAGCCCTGGGCATACCTCTGGCACAGATACGCAGTATTTT. Translated, it gives CASSPGHTSGTDTQYF.

This clonotype has just one count. This chain connects TRBV12-3 or TRBV12-4 to TRBJ1-2; no firm D call. The V end lost 7 bases, the J end lost 4 bases, and 13 bases lay between the germline ends. The CDR3 contains 13 residues. The CDR3 here is CASTLREAYGYTF. The DNA for the CDR3 is TGTGCCAGCACCCTTCGAGAGGCCTATGGCTACACCTTC.

The table lists this clonotype with a count of one. The chain employs TRBV7-2 and TRBJ1-6; unclear D gene. Germline CDR1 reads SGHTA; CDR2 reads FQGNSA. This CDR3 contains 13 residues. V was clipped by 4 bases and J by 12 bases, with 13 bases between them. Here the CDR3 DNA reads TGTGCCAGCAGCTCGATTCTGAGTCTACCCCTCCACTTT. Residues: CASSSILSLPLHF.

This clonotype occurred many times. The CDR3 here is CSARGWDRQETQYF. Here the CDR3 DNA reads TGCAGTGCCCGCGGATGGGACAGGCAAGAGACCCAGTACTTC. The genes are TRBV20-1 and TRBJ2-5; 8 bases are a match to TRBD1. Looked up from germline, CDR1 is DFQATT and CDR2 is SNEGSKA (reference sequence). The length of the CDR3 is 14 residues. J was trimmed by 2 bases and V by 6 bases; bases with no gene match: 8.

This clonotype was found a few times. This rearrangement joins TRBV6-2 or TRBV6-3 to TRBJ2-7; TRBD2 aligns across 12 bases. V lost 6 bases, J lost 4 bases, and 10 bases stayed unmatched. Per the germline V gene, CDR1 is MNHEY and CDR2 is SVGEGT. The CDR3 consists of 16 residues. As DNA, the CDR3 is TGTGCCAGCAGACCTCGACTAGCGGGGGCCCGATACGAGCAGTACTTC. Its protein product is CASRPRLAGARYEQYF.

This clonotype occurred a few times. V is TRBV20-1 and J is TRBJ2-5; possible D gene TRBD2, 5 bases. Germline V CDR1 and CDR2: DFQATT, SNEGSKA (reference sequence). The V end lost 6 bases, the J end lost 3 bases, and 14 bases lay between the germline ends. The CDR3 extends over 13 amino acids. The CDR3 is CSAPLPGEETQYF. As DNA, the CDR3 is TGCAGTGCCCCACTTCCCGGGGAAGAGACCCAGTACTTC.

This clonotype has only a few counts. The V call is TRBV5-4, the J call TRBJ2-2, with 8 bases matching TRBD1. With V trimmed by 6 bases and J by 2 bases, 12 bases remained unmatched. The germline V gene has CDR1 SGHNT and CDR2 YYREEE (reference sequence). The CDR3 is made up of 17 amino acids. The CDR3 nucleotides are TGTGCCAGCACTGGCCCCGGGACAGGAAGTAACACCGGGGAGCTGTTTTTT. This translates into CASTGPGTGSNTGELFF.

The chain links TRBV4-3 to TRBJ2-1; TRBD2 matches at 13 bases. The germline CDR1 and CDR2 sequences are LGHNA and YSLEER. The V gene end was trimmed by 0 bases and the J gene end by 9 bases; junction bases not matched to a gene: 5. The CDR3 sequence is 16 residues long. CDR3 in amino acids: CASSQEGLAGVREQFF. The CDR3 region has the DNA TGCGCCAGCAGCCAAGAAGGACTAGCGGGGGTTCGTGAGCAGTTCTTC.

This clonotype was found a few times. The V call is TRBV20-1, the J call TRBJ2-5; D is ambiguous. CDR1 and CDR2 from the germline V gene are DFQATT and SNEGSKA (reference sequence). The CDR3 is made up of 14 amino acids. V lost 2 bases and J 2 bases, leaving 12 bases between the germline ends. CDR3 in DNA: TGCAGTGCTAGAAAGATCTCCAGACAAGAGACCCAGTACTTC. It is translated as CSARKISRQETQYF.

The DNA for the CDR3 is TGTGCCTGGAGTCGGGGGAACGGGGAGCTGTTTTTT. Residues: CAWSRGNGELFF. V and J are TRBV30 and TRBJ2-2; a weak D match, TRBD2 (6 bases). This CDR3 spans 12 amino acids. Trimming cost V 2 bases and J 7 bases, with 8 bases left between them. Germline V gives CDR1 GTSNPN, CDR2 SVGIG (reference sequence).

The chain is built from TRBV4-1 and TRBJ1-2; TRBD1 matches at 7 bases. V dropped 2 bases and J dropped 1; count of bases not matched to a gene: 19. Germline V lookup: CDR1 MGHRA, CDR2 YSYEKL. CDR3 length: 20 amino acids. CDR3 region: CASSQPQARQGAGFNYGYTF. As DNA, the CDR3 is TGCGCCAGCAGCCAACCCCAAGCCCGACAGGGAGCAGGATTTAACTATGGCTACACCTTC.

This clonotype has just a few counts. This chain links TRBV2 with TRBJ2-5, with 10 bases fitting TRBD2. The trim removed 10 bases at V and 5 bases at J, leaving 10 bases unmatched. Per the germline V gene, CDR1 is SNHLY and CDR2 is FYNNEI. The CDR3 has 14 amino acids. DNA for the CDR3: TGTGCCACCCGGCCGGCACTAGCGGGGGAGACCCAGTACTTC. This sequence encodes CATRPALAGETQYF. Full variable domain (missing parts from reference TRBV2 and TRBJ2-5): EPEVTQTPSHQVTQMGQEVILRCVPISNHLYFYWYRQILGQKVEFLVSFYNNEISEKSEIFDDQFSVERPDGSNFTLKIRSTKLEDSAMYFCATRPALAGETQYFGPGTRLLVL.

The chain carries TRBV29-1 and TRBJ1-2, with TRBD1 matching 9 bases. After removal of 5 bases from V and 8 bases from J, the junction contained 9 bases not matched to a gene. CDR3 length: 13 residues. CDR1 is SQVTM and CDR2 is ANQGSEA in the germline V gene. Here the CDR3 reads CSVYRGQGRGYTF. The CDR3 DNA sequence: TGCAGCGTTTATAGGGGACAGGGACGCGGCTACACCTTC.

This clonotype came up a few times. The chain employs TRBV11-2 and TRBJ2-7; D is uncertain. The germline V gene encodes CDR1 SGHAT and CDR2 FQNNGV. CDR3 length: 13 amino acids. The germline V and J ends were trimmed by 5 bases and 2 bases, with 10 bases remaining between them. The CDR3 here is CASSQTNTYEQYF. The DNA for the CDR3 is TGTGCCAGCAGCCAGACGAATACCTACGAGCAGTACTTC.

The chain recombines TRBV28 with TRBJ2-3; the D gene could be TRBD1 or TRBD2 (6 bases each). CDR3 length: 15 residues. The V gene's germline CDR1 is MDHEN and CDR2 SYDVKM. Trimming left V 3 bases short and J 2 bases short, with 12 bases between. DNA of the CDR3: TGTGCCAGCAGTTTGATCCGGGGGCTCACAGATACGCAGTATTTT. Translated: CASSLIRGLTDTQYF.

The chain has TRBV3-1 and TRBJ2-1; 11 positions match TRBD2. The germline CDR1 and CDR2 sequences are LGHDT and YNNKEL (reference sequence). Trimming removed 4 bases from V and 9 bases from J; junction bases left unmatched: 5. The CDR3 is 14 residues long. The CDR3 DNA is TGTGCCAGCAGCCTAGCGGGGGGGCGCATTGAGCAGTTCTTC. It codes for CASSLAGGRIEQFF.

This clonotype was observed many times. V and J are TRBV11-2 and TRBJ1-3; D remains ambiguous. Looked up from germline, CDR1 is SGHAT and CDR2 is FQNNGV. V gave up 2 bases and J gave up 0 bases, with 5 bases separating them. The CDR3 is 14 amino acids. CDR3 bases: TGTGCCAGCAGCTTAATGGGCTCTGGAAACACCATATATTTT. Protein: CASSLMGSGNTIYF.